This entry describes one TCR beta chain. What it recognizes is unknown. The CDR3 runs to 13 residues. Germline-derived CDR1 and CDR2 are SGHKS and YYEKEE (reference sequence). UMI-labeled 5' RACE yielded the TRB cDNA libraries. TCRdb reprocessed the 5' RACE reads and stores each CDR3 protein as one record, lacking DNA. This sample's table has 55,000 to 70,000 distinct CDR3 sequences. This sample is part of a study of CXCR3-negative and CXCR3-positive naive CD8 T cells. Study details: The TRB read total, approximately 150 million, broke down to about 1.5 +/- 0.3 million reads per library. Broader study findings: Similarly elevated diversity marked both naive subsets, with memory CD8+ cells showing far lower diversity.

The sequence was collected from a human donor in good health. Some clones in this sample may be carry-over from other donors' samples. Sequenced input: memory CD8+ T cells from blood. The genes are TRBV5-5 and TRBJ2-5. Here the CDR3 reads CASSLYLGETQYF.